The 25 T cell receptor beta chains below all came from one sample that was sequenced in a study of OX40 agonist ivuxolimab in advanced cancers. Profiled with immunoSEQ multiplex PCR; TCRdb holds only in-frame clones, not every one. The table has about 69,000 clones, over 60% seen once. Specimen: CD4+ or CD8+ T cells sorted from blood, collected in a trial of the OX40 agonist ivuxolimab. Receptors originate from an adult with an advanced solid tumor such as melanoma, head and neck, liver or kidney cancer.

The chain couples TRBV30 to TRBJ2-7; D perhaps matches TRBD2 (5 bases). Deletions cut 5 bases from V and 6 bases from J, with 11 bases between. Germline V gives CDR1 GTSNPN, CDR2 SVGIG (reference sequence). The CDR3 contains 11 residues. The CDR3 here is CAWHTRGEQYF. The CDR3 bases are TGTGCCTGGCATACTAGAGGCGAGCAGTACTTC.

The chain combines TRBV7-9 with TRBJ1-1, with TRBD1 matching 8 bases. CDR1 and CDR2 (germline): SEHNR, FQNEAQ (reference sequence). CDR3 size: 14 residues. The junction had 6 bases not matched to a gene; V was cut back by 5 bases and J by 4 bases. CDR3 DNA: TGTGCCAGCAGCATAGACAGGGGCGGCACTGAAGCTTTCTTT. It yields the protein CASSIDRGGTEAFF.

The gene calls are TRBV5-1 and TRBJ2-7, with 8 bases lining up with TRBD1. CDR1 and CDR2 from the germline V gene are SGHRS and YFSETQ. The junction had 13 bases not matched to a gene; V was cut back by 4 bases and J by 7 bases. The CDR3 extends over 15 amino acids. CDR3 bases: TGCGCCAGCAGCCCCAAGTCCGGACAGGGCCGAGAGCAGTACTTC. Translating it yields CASSPKSGQGREQYF.

This clone has just a few counts. The V gene is TRBV7-9, the J gene TRBJ2-7; unclear D gene. V lost 5 bases and J 3 bases, leaving 14 bases between the germline ends. Per germline, CDR1 SEHNR and CDR2 FQNEAQ (reference sequence). This CDR3 has 14 residues. In DNA, the CDR3 is TGTGCCAGCAGCCCGTATAAAGCCGTCTACGAGCAGTACTTC. It translates to CASSPYKAVYEQYF.

V is TRBV29-1 and J is TRBJ2-1; the D gene is possibly TRBD1 (6 bases). CDR1 and CDR2 from the germline V gene are SQVTM and ANQGSEA. V lost 3 bases and J 7 bases, leaving 19 bases between the germline ends. The CDR3 totals 15 residues. In DNA form, the CDR3 reads TGCAGCGTTGATGTCGGTCAGGGGATGGGAAATGAGCAGTTCTTC. Translation gives CSVDVGQGMGNEQFF.

This rearrangement joins TRBV28 to TRBJ1-1, with 8 positions matching TRBD1. The CDR3 is made up of 14 amino acids. Germline V gene lookup returns CDR1 MDHEN and CDR2 SYDVKM. Trimming cost V 7 bases and J 4 bases; bases outside gene matches: 8. Here the CDR3 reads CASNFYRGVTEAFF. The DNA of the CDR3 is TGTGCCAGCAACTTTTACAGGGGGGTCACTGAAGCTTTCTTT. The variable domain in full, completed from reference TRBV28 and TRBJ1-1, reads DVKVTQSSRYLVKRTGEKVFLECVQDMDHENMFWYRQDPGLGLRLIYFSYDVKMKEKGDIPEGYSVSREKKERFSLILESASTNQTSMYLCASNFYRGVTEAFFGQGTRLTVV.

The chain recombines TRBV18 with TRBJ2-3; D unclear. V lost 1 base to trimming and J lost 2 bases, with 4 bases between them. The CDR3 has 13 residues. Germline assignment: CDR1 KGHSH and CDR2 LQKENI. CDR3 in DNA: TGTGCCAGCTCACCACGGGACACAGATACGCAGTATTTT. This encodes CASSPRDTDTQYF. Using reference TRBV18 and TRBJ2-3 for the parts outside the CDR3, the full variable domain is NAGVMQNPRHLVRRRGQEARLRCSPMKGHSHVYWYRQLPEEGLKFMVYLQKENIIDESGMPKERFSAEFPKEGPSILRIQQVVRGDSAAYFCASSPRDTDTQYFGPGTRLTVL.

The chain recombines TRBV19 with TRBJ1-2; 9 nucleotides match TRBD1. Germline values: CDR1 LNHDA, CDR2 SQIVND (reference sequence). With 5 bases clipped from V and 2 bases from J, the junction kept 15 bases outside the gene matches. This CDR3 contains 18 residues. CDR3 loop: CASSERGTGIAANYGYTF. The CDR3 coding sequence is TGTGCCAGTAGTGAAAGGGGGACAGGGATCGCGGCCAACTATGGCTACACCTTC.

The chain employs TRBV18 and TRBJ2-7; TRBD2 agrees at 8 bases. This CDR3 is 17 amino acids long. CDR1 KGHSH and CDR2 LQKENI come from the germline V gene. The V gene end was trimmed by 3 bases and the J gene end by 0 bases; junction bases not matched to a gene: 10. The CDR3 DNA sequence: TGTGCCAGCTCACCGGGCGTTGGTAGCGGGACCTCCTACGAGCAGTACTTC. Translation: CASSPGVGSGTSYEQYF. Variable domain in full (rest from reference TRBV18 and TRBJ2-7): NAGVMQNPRHLVRRRGQEARLRCSPMKGHSHVYWYRQLPEEGLKFMVYLQKENIIDESGMPKERFSAEFPKEGPSILRIQQVVRGDSAAYFCASSPGVGSGTSYEQYFGPGTRLTVT.

The chain combines TRBV28 with TRBJ2-7; the D is unclear. The CDR3 has 14 amino acids. Germline lookup yields CDR1 MDHEN and CDR2 SYDVKM. Between the trimmed V and J ends, which lost 2 bases and 2 bases, there was a span of 10 bases. In DNA form, the CDR3 reads TGTGCCAGCAGTTTAGTCGGGTTGACCTACGAGCAGTACTTC. Its protein product is CASSLVGLTYEQYF. The full variable domain, completed using reference TRBV28 and TRBJ2-7, is DVKVTQSSRYLVKRTGEKVFLECVQDMDHENMFWYRQDPGLGLRLIYFSYDVKMKEKGDIPEGYSVSREKKERFSLILESASTNQTSMYLCASSLVGLTYEQYFGPGTRLTVT.

The chain employs TRBV7-9 and TRBJ2-5; perhaps TRBD1 as D (6 bases). Germline CDR1 and CDR2: SEHNR and FQNEAQ (reference sequence). The CDR3 is made up of 15 amino acids. With 5 bases removed from V and 5 bases from J, the gap between germline ends came to 18 bases. CDR3 coding DNA: TGTGCCAGCAGCCCCTACCGGACAGCAGGGGAGACCCAGTACTTC. Translating gives CASSPYRTAGETQYF.

In its sample, this clone was seen once. This chain uses TRBV4-2 with TRBJ2-3; TRBD2 matches at 13 bases. Germline loops: CDR1 LGHNA, CDR2 YNFKEQ. The CDR3 spans 21 residues. The V and J ends lost 0 bases and 2 bases, in that order; junction bases with no gene match: 14. For the CDR3, the DNA is TGTGCCAGCAGCCAAGATGTCGGGACTAGCGGGGAAACACACGACACAGATACGCAGTATTTT. Amino acid sequence: CASSQDVGTSGETHDTDTQYF.

The chain combines TRBV27 with TRBJ2-1; TRBD2 is a possible D gene (5 bases). This CDR3 comprises 15 residues. The V gene's germline CDR1 is MNHEY and CDR2 SMNVEV (reference sequence). V shed 3 bases and J shed 0 bases, with 9 bases lying between them. The CDR3 protein is CASSFRGSSYNEQFF. CDR3 nucleotides: TGTGCCAGCAGTTTTCGGGGTAGCTCCTACAATGAGCAGTTCTTC.

This clone was found once. The chain links TRBV23-1 to TRBJ2-7; D not resolved. TRBV23-1 is an ORF, and what it does is uncertain. The V gene lost 0 bases and the J gene lost 3 bases, with 6 bases spanning the gap. CDR3 size: 13 residues. The CDR3 is CASSQSQSYEQYF. CDR3 DNA sequence: TGCGCCAGCAGTCAATCCCAGAGCTACGAGCAGTACTTC.

The chain combines TRBV28 with TRBJ2-1, with TRBD2 matching 14 bases. V gave up 6 bases and J gave up 9 bases; unmatched junction bases: 7. The germline V gene encodes CDR1 MDHEN and CDR2 SYDVKM. This CDR3 spans 15 amino acids. The CDR3 bases are TGTGCCAGCAGGGGGACTAGCGGGAGTTGGGGTGAGCAGTTCTTC. Its translation: CASRGTSGSWGEQFF.

CDR3 region: CASSLYQPSSYEQYF. The CDR3 DNA sequence: TGTGCCAGCAGCTTGTACCAGCCGAGCTCCTACGAGCAGTACTTC. This rearrangement joins TRBV5-5 to TRBJ2-7; D remains ambiguous. Germline CDR1 SGHKS, CDR2 YYEKEE (reference sequence). The germline V and J ends were trimmed by 1 base and 0 bases, with 11 bases remaining between them. The CDR3 extends over 15 amino acids.

V is TRBV19 and J is TRBJ1-2; D is perhaps TRBD1 (5 bases). CDR3 size: 13 residues. Germline loops: CDR1 LNHDA, CDR2 SQIVND (reference sequence). V was pared by 3 bases and J by 7 bases, with 12 bases between. CDR3 bases: TGTGCCAGTAGTATCGGGGGTATAGGTGGCTACACCTTC. It encodes CASSIGGIGGYTF.

The rearrangement joins TRBV7-9 to TRBJ2-1; 10 nucleotides agree with TRBD2. Per germline, CDR1 SEHNR and CDR2 FQNEAQ (reference sequence). The V gene end was trimmed by 5 bases and the J gene end by 2 bases; junction bases not matched to a gene: 12. This CDR3 has 18 amino acids. This CDR3 is CASSGPLGAGGTYNEQFF. For the CDR3, the DNA is TGTGCCAGCAGCGGTCCCTTGGGAGCGGGGGGGACCTACAATGAGCAGTTCTTC.

The V call is TRBV29-1, the J call TRBJ2-1, with TRBD2 as a possible D gene (5 bases). In germline, CDR1 is SQVTM, CDR2 ANQGSEA. The CDR3 consists of 13 residues. Trimming left V 5 bases short and J 4 bases short, with 12 bases between. The CDR3, as DNA: TGCAGCGTTAGTTCATGGACTTACAATGAGCAGTTCTTC. Translated: CSVSSWTYNEQFF.

The chain couples TRBV2 to TRBJ2-3, with D unclear. The length of the CDR3 is 12 residues. V shed 7 bases and J shed 0 bases, with 5 bases lying between them. Germline V lookup: CDR1 SNHLY, CDR2 FYNNEI. The CDR3 sequence is CASTGSTDTQYF. The CDR3 DNA sequence: TGTGCCAGCACGGGTAGCACAGATACGCAGTATTTT. Drawing the rest from reference TRBV2 and TRBJ2-3, the complete variable domain is EPEVTQTPSHQVTQMGQEVILRCVPISNHLYFYWYRQILGQKVEFLVSFYNNEISEKSEIFDDQFSVERPDGSNFTLKIRSTKLEDSAMYFCASTGSTDTQYFGPGTRLTVL.

The rearrangement uses TRBV6-1 and TRBJ2-7; D unclear. Germline V gene sequence: CDR1 MNHNS, CDR2 SASEGT. The CDR3 covers 11 residues. V lost 2 bases and J lost 4, with 3 bases in between. The CDR3 DNA reads TGTGCCAGCAGTGAATTTTACGAGCAGTACTTC. Its protein is CASSEFYEQYF.

The chain employs TRBV7-2 and TRBJ1-5; 8 bases map to TRBD1. This CDR3 is built from 15 residues. Germline CDR1 and CDR2: SGHTA and FQGNSA. The V and J ends lost 5 bases and 2 bases, in that order; junction bases with no gene match: 5. Here the CDR3 reads CASSQDRERNQPQHF. The CDR3 nucleotides read TGTGCCAGCAGCCAGGACAGGGAGCGCAATCAGCCCCAGCATTTT.

V is TRBV30 and J is TRBJ2-1, with TRBD2 identical over 8 bases. The CDR3 covers 15 residues. With V trimmed by 3 bases and J by 2 bases, 6 bases remained unmatched. Germline CDR1 and CDR2: GTSNPN and SVGIG (reference sequence). CDR3 sequence: CAWRPGGRTYNEQFF. The CDR3 nucleotides read TGTGCCTGGAGGCCGGGGGGGAGGACCTACAATGAGCAGTTCTTC.

The chain recombines TRBV5-1 with TRBJ2-5, with 7 bases matching TRBD2. CDR3 length: 13 residues. Losses at the gene ends were 0 bases for V and 5 bases for J; bases not matched to a gene: 1. The germline CDR1 and CDR2 sequences are SGHRS and YFSETQ. Here the CDR3 DNA reads TGCGCCAGCAGCTTGGGCGGGAGCGAGACCCAGTACTTC. This codes for CASSLGGSETQYF. Drawing the rest from reference TRBV5-1 and TRBJ2-5, the complete variable domain is KAGVTQTPRYLIKTRGQQVTLSCSPISGHRSVSWYQQTPGQGLQFLFEYFSETQRNKGNFPGRFSGRQFSNSRSEMNVSTLELGDSALYLCASSLGGSETQYFGPGTRLLVL.

V usage is TRBV27 and J usage is TRBJ2-4; unclear D gene. Trimming shortened V by 4 bases and J by 3 bases, and 10 bases separated the two germline ends. CDR3 size: 14 residues. Per germline, CDR1 MNHEY and CDR2 SMNVEV (reference sequence). The CDR3 reads CASSSASVKNIQYF. The CDR3 DNA follows: TGTGCCAGCAGTTCAGCCAGTGTCAAAAACATTCAGTACTTC.